This T cell receptor (beta chain) was identified during a study of response to subunit inactivated influenza vaccine. Study observations and caveats: Seasonal influenza vaccination, on each occasion, was suggested by the authors to recruit few new T cells.

TCRdb used MiXCR to reprocess the RT-PCR reads, holding one entry per CDR3 protein. The repertoire includes around 490,000 distinct CDR3 sequences, approximately 7.1% of them detected once, and over 10% sits in the top ten. This CDR3 has 18 amino acids. J lost 3 bases, V lost 2 bases, and 9 bases had no gene match. The germline CDR1 and CDR2 sequences are DFQATT and SNEGSKA (reference sequence). There are many counts of this clonotype. Its specificity is unknown. This sequence was found in a man in his fifties or sixties who received an inactivated influenza vaccine. Specimen: PBMCs from blood, collected around 2 years after vaccination. This chain uses TRBV20-1 with TRBJ2-1; TRBD2 aligns across 14 bases. CDR3 DNA: TGCAGTGCTAGACGGCGGGGACTAGCGGGAGTCGGCTACAATGAGCAGTTCTTC. Its protein product is CSARRRGLAGVGYNEQFF.